Listed below are T cell receptor beta chains from one sample, sequenced in a study of cytomegalovirus exposure and HLA in healthy donors. The method was immunoSEQ multiplex PCR; TCRdb's version includes in-frame clones alone and lacks a portion of them. Of roughly 120,000 clones listed, roughly two thirds are singletons. The material sequenced was PBMCs. The receptors were gathered from a man aged 30-40 years in good health and CMV-seropositive. CDR3s include the opening cysteine and the closing phenylalanine or tryptophan. A D gene is named only where the DNA matches it firmly. Rows may omit the clone size; those that give it use once, few, many or a size class.

J | size | V | D | DNA | CDR3
TRBJ2-7 | once | TRBV7-3 | TRBD2 | TGTGCCAGCAGCCCCTCTAGCGGGAGCTACGAGCAGTACTTC | CASSPSSGSYEQYF
TRBJ1-1 | - | TRBV29-1 | TRBD1 | TGCAGCGTGGCAGGGGGAGGTTTTGGGGAAGCTTTCTTT | CSVAGGGFGEAFF
TRBJ2-3 | - | TRBV10-1 | TRBD2 | TGCGCCAGCAGCGAGGGACTAGCGGGAGAGGGGACAAGGCCAGATACGCAGTATTTT | CASSEGLAGEGTRPDTQYF
TRBJ2-1 | once | TRBV5-8 | - | TGTGCCAGCAGCTTGCCTGAGGCTCCTTACAATGAGCAGTTCTTC | CASSLPEAPYNEQFF
TRBJ2-2 | - | TRBV25-1 | TRBD2 | TGTGCCAGCAGCCAGACGGGACTAGCGGGAAACGTCGGGGAGCTGTTTTTT | CASSQTGLAGNVGELFF
TRBJ1-2 | few | TRBV27 | TRBD1 | TGTGCCAGCAGAGAGGACAGGGGGAGACATGGCTACACCTTC | CASREDRGRHGYTF
TRBJ1-2 | - | TRBV5-6 | TRBD1 | TGTGCCAGCAGCCCGGGACAGAGCCTCTATGGCTACACCTTC | CASSPGQSLYGYTF
TRBJ1-1 | - | TRBV30 | - | TGTGCCTGGAGTAACAGGTTGAACACTGAAGCTTTCTTT | CAWSNRLNTEAFF
TRBJ2-1 | - | TRBV4-1 | TRBD2 | TGCGCCAGCAGCCTACCACCCTGGCGGGAGGGCCGCAATGAGCAGTTCTTC | CASSLPPWREGRNEQFF
TRBJ2-1 | few | TRBV4-3 | TRBD2 | TGCGCCAGCAGCCAAGAAACTAGCGGGAGGAAAGGGGATGAGCAGTTCTTC | CASSQETSGRKGDEQFF